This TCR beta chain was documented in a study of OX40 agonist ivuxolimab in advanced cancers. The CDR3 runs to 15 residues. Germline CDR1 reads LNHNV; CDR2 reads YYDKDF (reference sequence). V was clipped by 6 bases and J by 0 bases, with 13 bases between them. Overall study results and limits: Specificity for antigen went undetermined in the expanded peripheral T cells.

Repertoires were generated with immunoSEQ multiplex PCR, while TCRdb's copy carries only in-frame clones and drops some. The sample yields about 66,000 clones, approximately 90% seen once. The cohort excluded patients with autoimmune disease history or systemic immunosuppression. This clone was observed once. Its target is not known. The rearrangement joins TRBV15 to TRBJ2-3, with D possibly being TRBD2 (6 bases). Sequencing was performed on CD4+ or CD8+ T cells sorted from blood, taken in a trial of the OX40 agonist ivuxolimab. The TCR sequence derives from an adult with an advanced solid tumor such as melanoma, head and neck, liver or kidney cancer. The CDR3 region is CATSPSAASTDTQYF. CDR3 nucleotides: TGTGCCACCAGTCCTAGCGCCGCAAGCACAGATACGCAGTATTTT.